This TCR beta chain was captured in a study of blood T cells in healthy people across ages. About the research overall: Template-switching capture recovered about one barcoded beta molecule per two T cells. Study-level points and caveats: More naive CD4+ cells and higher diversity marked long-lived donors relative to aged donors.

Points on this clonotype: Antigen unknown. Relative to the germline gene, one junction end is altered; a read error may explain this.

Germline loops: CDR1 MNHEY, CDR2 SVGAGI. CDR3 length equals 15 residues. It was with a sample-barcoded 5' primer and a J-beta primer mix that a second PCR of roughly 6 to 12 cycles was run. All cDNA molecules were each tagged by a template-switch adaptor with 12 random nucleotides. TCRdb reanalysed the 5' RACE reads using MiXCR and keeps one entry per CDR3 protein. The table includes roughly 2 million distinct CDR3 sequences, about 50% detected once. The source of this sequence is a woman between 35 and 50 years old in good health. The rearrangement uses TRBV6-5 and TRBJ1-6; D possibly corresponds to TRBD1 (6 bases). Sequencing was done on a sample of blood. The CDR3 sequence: CANSPGEGRIGTLHF. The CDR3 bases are TGTGCCAACAGTCCAGGGGAGGGCCGAATCGGTACCCTCCACTTT.